This T cell receptor (beta chain) was found in a study of identical twins (dated by TCRdb to about 2016). About the investigation overall: To test whether fetal clonotypes persist, this study deep-sequenced TCR alpha and beta repertoires from monozygotic twins, from unrelated adults of various ages, and from cord blood. To rule out contamination, replicate twin experiments were performed at different times with different library preparation protocols.

From cysteine to phenylalanine, the CDR3 is 11 amino acids long. Of the read, only the CDR3 DNA is kept; its 33 bases are in frame from base 1. The germline V gene specifies SGHNT as CDR1 and YENEEA as CDR2. V is cut by 2 bases and J by 10 bases, and the space between the germline ends is 6 bases. Every donor in the study was a healthy Caucasian. This clonotype was found many times. Its specific antigen is unknown. Base qualities were left out, and no much larger clone turns up one base away. The library was built by means of 5' RACE. TCRdb shows the sequencer as Illumina HiSeq 2000. Template switching introduced a universal primer binding site; the final cDNA contained a unique molecular identifier, enabling accurate counting of TCR cDNA molecules. Specific primers in the conserved constant-segment region were used to synthesize first-strand cDNA for the TCR alpha and beta chains. Each cDNA library was double barcoded, with a SMART-Mk sample barcode plus Illumina barcodes, to control for contamination. TruSeq adapter sequences and Illumina sample barcodes were added in two successive PCR steps. The Illumina HiSeq platform was used with custom primers to sequence TCR alpha and beta cDNA libraries. In the paper's pipeline: Raw reads were processed with MiGEC to extract unique molecular identifiers, and MiXCR was used to determine CDR3 positions. Recombination models were inferred per individual with the repgenHMM and IGoR tools using an EM algorithm. The tcR package in R was used for shared clonotype analysis, with sharing normalized by the product of cloneset sizes. To study raw recombination free of thymic and clonal selection effects, out-of-frame nonproductive sequences were analyzed. The public reads were reanalyzed by TCRdb: fastp trimming at Q25, MiXCR alignment, in-frame beta chains only. Duplicate CDR3 protein sequences are folded into a single record with the most common DNA and genes. The authors' filters were not applied to this entry. The sample table contains 1.5 million to 2 million distinct CDR3 sequences; only one count was recorded for around 33% of them. 0.25% to 0.3% of the sample comes from the top ten.

Points the paper makes about the study in general: Out-of-frame TCR alpha sequences shared between twins showed an excess of low generation-probability sequences compared with coincidental sharing between unrelated individuals. Because the same donors could not be followed over many years, conclusions were based on cross-sectional statistical analysis. In monozygotic twins, recombination models systematically underestimated out-of-frame TCR alpha sharing, but the models matched the sharing seen between unrelated individuals. Zero-insertion analyses could be partly confounded by invariant T cells such as MAIT and iNKT, though diverse VJ usage argued against such confounding for most clonotypes. A weaker excess of twin sharing was found in beta out-of-frame sequences because the signal-to-noise ratio was lowered by fewer shared sequences. Fewer insertions were carried by abundant cord blood beta clonotypes, a similar but weaker trend appeared in young adult naive repertoires, and no such trend appeared in memory repertoires.

The clonotype originates from a newborn girl in good health. The rearrangement combines TRBV11-3 with TRBJ2-1, with the D gene not clear enough to name. The specimen was cord blood. The CDR3 protein is CASSLPLEQFF. The DNA sequence is as follows: TGTGCCAGCAGCTTACCGCTCGAGCAGTTCTTC.